This T cell receptor (beta chain) is drawn from a study of T cell changes during pregnancy in multiple sclerosis. The V gene lost 4 bases and the J gene lost 0 bases, with 3 bases spanning the gap. Per the germline V gene, CDR1 is DFQATT and CDR2 is SNEGSKA (reference sequence). This CDR3 is built from 11 residues. Sequencing used immunoSEQ multiplex PCR; TCRdb keeps in-frame clones, though not all of them. Of about 50,000 clones listed, roughly nine tenths are singletons. This TCR was recovered from a female donor with multiple sclerosis, enrolled in a pregnancy study. The chain combines TRBV20-1 with TRBJ1-1; no clear D. The sample in question was CD8+ T cells from peripheral blood mononuclear cells, obtained after pregnancy. In DNA, the CDR3 is TGCAGTGCTATCTTGAACACTGAAGCTTTCTTT. Translated: CSAILNTEAFF.